The TCR beta chain under discussion was sequenced for a study of T cell responses to AZD1222 COVID-19 vaccine. General study findings and limits: Spike was spanned by vaccine-associated CD4 TCRs, with dominance at 160-218 and 743-854. Among the donors, most were white British and more were female, and clonal diversity was possibly underestimated.

The repertoire was sequenced with immunoSEQ multiplex PCR; TCRdb's copy has only in-frame clones and lacks some. This sample has some 120,000 clones, with roughly 88% found just once. CDR3 length equals 15 residues. Germline CDR1 is LNHDA and CDR2 is SQIVND (reference sequence). With 4 bases removed from V and 1 base from J, the gap between germline ends came to 8 bases. With regard to this clone: Its specificity is not known.

This chain links TRBV19 with TRBJ2-6, with D perhaps TRBD1 (6 bases). This sequence originates from an adult in good health. Sequenced here: peripheral blood, sampled on day 0 of MenACWY control vaccination. CDR3 protein: CASSTQGSGANVLTF. In nucleotides, the CDR3 is TGTGCCAGTAGTACACAGGGTTCTGGGGCCAACGTCCTGACTTTC.